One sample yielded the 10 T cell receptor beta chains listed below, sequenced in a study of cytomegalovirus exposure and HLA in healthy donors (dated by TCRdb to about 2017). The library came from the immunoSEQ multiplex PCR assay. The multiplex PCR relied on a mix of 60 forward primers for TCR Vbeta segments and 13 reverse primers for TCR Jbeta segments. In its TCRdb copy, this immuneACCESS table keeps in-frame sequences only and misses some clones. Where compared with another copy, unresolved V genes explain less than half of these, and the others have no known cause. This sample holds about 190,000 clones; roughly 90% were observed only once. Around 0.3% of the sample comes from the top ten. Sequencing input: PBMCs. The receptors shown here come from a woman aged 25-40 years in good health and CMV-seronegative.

The DNA of the CDR3 is TGTGCCACCTCTGAGGTCGGCTCCTACGAGCAGTACTTC. It yields the protein CATSEVGSYEQYF. The chain combines TRBV6-5 with TRBJ2-7; D is uncertain. V lost 10 bases, J lost 0 bases, and 13 bases lay in between. This CDR3 has 13 amino acids. CDR1 and CDR2 from the germline V gene are MNHEY and SVGAGI.

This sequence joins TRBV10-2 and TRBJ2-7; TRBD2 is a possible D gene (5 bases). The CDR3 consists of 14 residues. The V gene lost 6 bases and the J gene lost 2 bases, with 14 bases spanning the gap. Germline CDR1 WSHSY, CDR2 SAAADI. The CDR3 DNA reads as TGCGCCAGCAGGAACTTGGACTCAACCTACGAGCAGTACTTC. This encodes CASRNLDSTYEQYF.

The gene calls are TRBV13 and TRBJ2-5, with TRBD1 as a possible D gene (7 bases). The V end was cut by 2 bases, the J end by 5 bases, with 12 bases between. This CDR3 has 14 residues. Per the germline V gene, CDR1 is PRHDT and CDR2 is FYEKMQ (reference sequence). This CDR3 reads CASSLRSGGETQYF. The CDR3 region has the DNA TGTGCCAGCAGCTTACGGTCAGGGGGGGAGACCCAGTACTTC.

The CDR3 region is CASRNRDRDYGYTF. The CDR3 coding sequence is TGTGCCAGTAGGAACCGGGACAGGGACTATGGCTACACCTTC. The chain joins TRBV19 to TRBJ1-2, with TRBD1 identical over 9 bases. This CDR3 has 14 residues. Trimming removed 6 bases from V and 3 bases from J; junction bases left unmatched: 5. The V gene's germline CDR1 is LNHDA and CDR2 SQIVND (reference sequence).

The CDR3 coding sequence is TGTGCCATCACCAACCCCGGGGGAGAAGCTTTCTTT. Protein product: CAITNPGGEAFF. The J gene is TRBJ1-1, the V gene TRBV10-3; a possible D gene is TRBD1 (5 bases). V lost 7 bases and J 8 bases, leaving 14 bases between the germline ends. Germline values: CDR1 ENHRY, CDR2 SYGVKD. The CDR3 extends over 12 amino acids.

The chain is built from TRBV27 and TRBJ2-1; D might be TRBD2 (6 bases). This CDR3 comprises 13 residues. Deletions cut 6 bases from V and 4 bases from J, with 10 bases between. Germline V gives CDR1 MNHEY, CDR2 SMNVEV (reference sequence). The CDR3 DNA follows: TGTGCCAGCAGCCACGGGAGATACAATGAGCAGTTCTTC. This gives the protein CASSHGRYNEQFF.

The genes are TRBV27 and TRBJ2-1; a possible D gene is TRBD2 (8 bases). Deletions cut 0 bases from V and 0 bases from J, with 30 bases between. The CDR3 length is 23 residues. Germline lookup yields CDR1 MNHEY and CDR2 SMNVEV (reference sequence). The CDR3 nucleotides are TGTGCCAGCAGTTTATCGAATCTCGGAGGGGGCGACGGGCGGGAGGTCTCCTACAATGAGCAGTTCTTC. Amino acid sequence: CASSLSNLGGGDGREVSYNEQFF.

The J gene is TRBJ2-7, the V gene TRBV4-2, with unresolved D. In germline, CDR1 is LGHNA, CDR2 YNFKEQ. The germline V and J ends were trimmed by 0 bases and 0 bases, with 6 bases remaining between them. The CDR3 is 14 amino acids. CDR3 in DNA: TGTGCCAGCAGCCAAGATCCAGTCTCCTACGAGCAGTACTTC. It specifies CASSQDPVSYEQYF.

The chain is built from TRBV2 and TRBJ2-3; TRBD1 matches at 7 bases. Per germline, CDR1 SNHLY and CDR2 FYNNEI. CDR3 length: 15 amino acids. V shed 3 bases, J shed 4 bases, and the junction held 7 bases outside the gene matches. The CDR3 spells CASSERGPAPDTQYF. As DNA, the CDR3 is TGTGCCAGCAGTGAGAGGGGGCCGGCACCAGATACGCAGTATTTT.

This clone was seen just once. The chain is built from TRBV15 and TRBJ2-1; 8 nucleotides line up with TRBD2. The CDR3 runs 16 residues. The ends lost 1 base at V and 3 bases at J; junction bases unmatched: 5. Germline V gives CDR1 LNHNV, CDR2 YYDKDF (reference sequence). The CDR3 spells CATSRGREGFYNEQFF. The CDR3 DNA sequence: TGTGCCACCAGCAGAGGTCGGGAGGGCTTCTACAATGAGCAGTTCTTC.